This T cell receptor beta chain derives from a study of cytomegalovirus exposure and HLA in healthy donors. The primer mix had 60 Vbeta and 13 Jbeta primers. Repertoires were generated with immunoSEQ multiplex PCR, while TCRdb's copy carries only in-frame clones and drops some. This repertoire shows 110,000 to 150,000 clones, approximately 82% found once; its top ten account for around a tenth. This CDR3 is 13 amino acids long. J lost 4 bases, V lost 5 bases, and 3 bases had no gene match. Looked up from germline, CDR1 is MDHEN and CDR2 is SYDVKM. The chain carries TRBV28 and TRBJ2-3, with 7 bases identical to TRBD2. The sample was PBMCs. The clonotype comes from a woman aged 60-75 years in good health and CMV-seropositive. The CDR3 DNA reads as TGTGCCAGCAGTCCCGCGGGAGCAGATACGCAGTATTTT. Amino acid sequence: CASSPAGADTQYF.